Following are 9 T cell receptor beta chains from one sample sequenced in a study of tumor-infiltrating lymphocytes in localized non-small cell lung cancer. Using immunoSEQ multiplex PCR, the repertoire was profiled, and TCRdb retains in-frame clones only, with some absent. The sample lists roughly 7,200 clones; around three quarters were seen once. Sample: uninvolved lung tissue not adjacent to the tumor. These receptors originate from a human donor with non-small cell lung cancer.

The sample holds a few counts of this clone. The rearrangement joins TRBV7-2 to TRBJ2-7, with 12 bases matching TRBD2. With 4 bases clipped from V and 12 bases from J, the junction kept 4 bases outside the gene matches. This CDR3 is 12 amino acids long. Germline V gives CDR1 SGHTA, CDR2 FQGNSA. The CDR3 sequence is CASSWGLAGSYF. The CDR3 DNA reads TGTGCCAGCAGCTGGGGACTAGCGGGTTCGTACTTC.

This clone was detected a few times. The chain is built from TRBV15 and TRBJ1-2, with 7 bases identical to TRBD1. Germline CDR1 reads LNHNV; CDR2 reads YYDKDF (reference sequence). CDR3 length: 15 residues. V was pared by 0 bases and J by 4 bases, with 5 bases of the junction left unmatched. The CDR3 reads CATSRDTQGSYGYTF. In nucleotides, the CDR3 is TGTGCCACCAGCAGAGATACACAGGGGAGCTATGGCTACACCTTC.

The J gene is TRBJ2-3, the V gene TRBV7-6, with 8 bases matching TRBD1. The CDR3 covers 17 residues. Germline assignment: CDR1 SGHVS and CDR2 FNYEAQ. Trimming took 3 bases from V and 2 from J; bases not matched to a gene: 10. In nucleotides, the CDR3 is TGTGCCAGCAGCTTCTTCCCAGGACAGGGTTACACAGATACGCAGTATTTT. It is translated as CASSFFPGQGYTDTQYF. The whole variable domain, filled in from reference TRBV7-6 and TRBJ2-3, reads GAGVSQSPRYKVTKRGQDVALRCDPISGHVSLYWYRQALGQGPEFLTYFNYEAQQDKSGLPNDRFSAERPEGSISTLTIQRTEQRDSAMYRCASSFFPGQGYTDTQYFGPGTRLTVL.

This clone is judged medium-sized. The rearrangement joins TRBV6-4 to TRBJ1-1, with 7 bases that match TRBD1. The junction had 7 bases not matched to a gene; V was cut back by 6 bases and J by 0 bases. CDR1 is MRHNA and CDR2 is SNTAGT in the germline V gene. This CDR3 contains 15 residues. CDR3 residues: CASSQTGNLNTEAFF. The CDR3 DNA reads TGTGCCAGCAGCCAGACAGGGAACCTGAACACTGAAGCTTTCTTT.

This chain joins TRBV6-6 and TRBJ2-2; D perhaps matches TRBD1 (5 bases). The CDR3 covers 15 residues. Germline-derived CDR1 and CDR2 are MNHNY and SVGAGI (reference sequence). The ends were cut back, 2 bases at V and 7 bases at J, with 14 bases in the middle. Here the CDR3 reads CASSYQGVAVGELFF. The CDR3 nucleotides read TGTGCCAGCAGTTACCAGGGTGTAGCAGTCGGGGAGCTGTTTTTT.

The chain recombines TRBV7-2 with TRBJ1-2; D is possibly TRBD1 (6 bases). The CDR3 extends over 15 amino acids. With 9 bases removed from V and 6 bases from J, the gap between germline ends came to 23 bases. Germline CDR1 SGHTA, CDR2 FQGNSA. In DNA, the CDR3 is TGTGCCAGTCGATCCTCCCTGGGGCAGGGGAATGGCTACACCTTC. Protein sequence: CASRSSLGQGNGYTF.

The rearrangement links TRBV25-1 to TRBJ1-5; 8 bases are a match to TRBD1. The ends lost 2 bases at V and 5 bases at J; junction bases unmatched: 5. Germline V gene data show CDR1 as MGHDK and CDR2 as SYGVNS. The CDR3 runs 15 residues. The DNA of the CDR3 is TGTGCCAGCAGTGAAGGGACAGGTGATTATCAGCCCCAGCATTTT. This encodes CASSEGTGDYQPQHF.

V usage is TRBV14 and J usage is TRBJ2-7, with 7 nucleotides matching TRBD1. V shed 8 bases, J shed 3 bases, and the junction held 1 base outside the gene matches. The length of the CDR3 is 11 residues. CDR1 and CDR2 from the germline V gene are SGHDN and FVKESK. This chain's CDR3 is CASGDSYEQYF. CDR3 nucleotides: TGTGCCAGCGGGGACAGCTACGAGCAGTACTTC.

The rearrangement uses TRBV19 and TRBJ1-1, with D tentatively TRBD1 (6 bases). Looked up from germline, CDR1 is LNHDA and CDR2 is SQIVND (reference sequence). V lost 5 bases and J lost 8, with 18 bases in between. This CDR3 has 14 amino acids. As DNA, the CDR3 is TGTGCCAGTAGTCCCCGGACAGTGGGAGGAGAAGCTTTCTTT. It translates to CASSPRTVGGEAFF.